This TCR beta chain originates from a study of Ad26.COV2.S vaccination and SARS-CoV-2 variants. The CDR3 spans 13 residues. Germline V CDR1 and CDR2: SSHAT, FNYEAQ (reference sequence). TCRdb's copy holds only in-frame clones and misses some; the assay was immunoSEQ multiplex PCR. This sample carries around 140,000 clones, about nine tenths of them seen once, and the ten largest clones take around 5.1%. Of note for this clone: Compared with germline, one end of the junction differs, possibly owing to a read error.

V is TRBV7-7 and J is TRBJ1-3; D remains unclear. This clonotype was sampled from a human donor who had recovered from COVID-19. The material was peripheral blood, obtained after recovery from COVID-19. CDR3 sequence: CASIFLSFNTIYF. DNA for the CDR3: TGTGCTAGCATCTTCTTAAGCTTTAACACCATATATTTT.